This TCR beta chain is from a study of PD-1 blockade in classical Hodgkin lymphoma. Study overall: Intravenous infusions of nivolumab 3 mg/kg reached patients every 2 weeks.

The V gene end was trimmed by 6 bases and the J gene end by 6 bases; junction bases not matched to a gene: 4. The CDR3 length is 15 residues. Germline lookup yields CDR1 WNHNN and CDR2 SYGVQD (reference sequence). Clones were read by immunoSEQ multiplex PCR, and TCRdb kept only the in-frame ones, dropping some. The data show around 99,000 clones, about four fifths seen once. Every patient experienced relapse after autologous stem cell transplantation, and brentuximab vedotin exposure varied. Material: peripheral blood mononuclear cells (PBMCs), obtained before the second cycle of nivolumab. This receptor was identified in a human donor with classical Hodgkin lymphoma. V and J are TRBV10-1 and TRBJ2-1; 14 nucleotides align to TRBD2. The CDR3: CASRRGLAGGNEQFF. CDR3 nucleotides: TGCGCCAGCAGGAGAGGACTAGCGGGAGGCAATGAGCAGTTCTTC.